This TCR beta chain came from a study of blood T cell repertoires in COVID-19. Per germline, CDR1 SGDLS and CDR2 YYNGEE. V was trimmed by 4 bases and J by 0 bases, leaving 11 bases between them. The length of the CDR3 is 16 residues. Using immunoSEQ multiplex PCR, the repertoire was profiled, and TCRdb retains in-frame clones only, with some absent. This table holds 150,000 to 180,000 clones, approximately 85% found once. This clonotype originated in a man aged 60-69 years with COVID-19, enrolled during active disease. The chain joins TRBV9 to TRBJ2-6; D possibly corresponds to TRBD1 (6 bases). The sequenced sample consisted of peripheral blood. The CDR3 region is CASSYRQASGANVLTF. The DNA of the CDR3 is TGTGCCAGCAGCTATCGACAGGCCTCTGGGGCCAACGTCCTGACTTTC.